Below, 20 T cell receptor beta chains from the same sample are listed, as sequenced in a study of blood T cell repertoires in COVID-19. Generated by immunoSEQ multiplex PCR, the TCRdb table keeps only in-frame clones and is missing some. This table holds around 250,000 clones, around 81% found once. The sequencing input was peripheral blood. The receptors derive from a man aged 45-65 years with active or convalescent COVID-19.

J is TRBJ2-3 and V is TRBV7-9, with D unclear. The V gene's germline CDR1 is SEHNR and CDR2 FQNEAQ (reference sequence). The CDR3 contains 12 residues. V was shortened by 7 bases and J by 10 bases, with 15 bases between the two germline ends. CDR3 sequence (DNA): TGTGCCAGCATCTATACGGTTGAGGCGCAGTATTTT. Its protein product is CASIYTVEAQYF.

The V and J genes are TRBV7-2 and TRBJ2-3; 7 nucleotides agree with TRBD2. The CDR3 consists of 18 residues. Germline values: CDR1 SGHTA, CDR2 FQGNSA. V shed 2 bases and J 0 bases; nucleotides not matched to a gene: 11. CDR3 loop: CASSLFSSGGTSTDTQYF. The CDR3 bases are TGTGCCAGCAGCTTATTTTCTTCCGGGGGGACTAGCACAGATACGCAGTATTTT.

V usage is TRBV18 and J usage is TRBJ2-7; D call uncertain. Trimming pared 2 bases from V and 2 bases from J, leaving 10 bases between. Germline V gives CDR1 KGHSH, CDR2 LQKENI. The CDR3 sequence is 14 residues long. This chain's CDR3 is CASSPGGSAYEQYF. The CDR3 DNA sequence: TGTGCCAGCTCACCAGGCGGATCCGCCTACGAGCAGTACTTC.

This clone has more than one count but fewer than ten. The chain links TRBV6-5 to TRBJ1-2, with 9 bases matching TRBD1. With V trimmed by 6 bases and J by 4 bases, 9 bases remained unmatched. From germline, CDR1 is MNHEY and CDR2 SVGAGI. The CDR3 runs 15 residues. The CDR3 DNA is TGTGCCAGCAGCCTCCGGGACAGGGTATCCTATGGCTACACCTTC. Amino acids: CASSLRDRVSYGYTF.

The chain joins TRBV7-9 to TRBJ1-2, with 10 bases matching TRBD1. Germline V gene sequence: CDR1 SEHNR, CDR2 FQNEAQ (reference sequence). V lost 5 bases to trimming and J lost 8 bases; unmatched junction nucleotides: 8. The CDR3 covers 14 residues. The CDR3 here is CASSLGTGVRGYTF. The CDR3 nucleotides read TGTGCCAGCAGCCTCGGGACAGGGGTGAGGGGCTACACCTTC.

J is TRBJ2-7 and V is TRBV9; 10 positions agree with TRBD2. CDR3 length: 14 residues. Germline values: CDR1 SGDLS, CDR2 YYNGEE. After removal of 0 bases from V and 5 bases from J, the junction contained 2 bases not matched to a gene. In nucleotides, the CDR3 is TGTGCCAGCAGCGTAGGGGGACTAGCGAACGAGCAGTACTTC. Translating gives CASSVGGLANEQYF.

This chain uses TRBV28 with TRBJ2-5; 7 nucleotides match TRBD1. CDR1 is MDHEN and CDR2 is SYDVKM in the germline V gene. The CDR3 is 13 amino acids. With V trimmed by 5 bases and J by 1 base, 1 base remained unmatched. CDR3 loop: CASSEGAQETQYF. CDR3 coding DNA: TGTGCCAGCAGTGAGGGGGCCCAAGAGACCCAGTACTTC.

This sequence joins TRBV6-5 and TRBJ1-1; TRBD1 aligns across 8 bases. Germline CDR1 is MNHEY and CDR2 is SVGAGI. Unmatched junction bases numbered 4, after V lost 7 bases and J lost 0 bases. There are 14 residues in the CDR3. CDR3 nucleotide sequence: TGTGCCAGCACCCGGACAGGGATGAACACTGAAGCTTTCTTT. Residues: CASTRTGMNTEAFF.

The DNA for the CDR3 is TGTGCCAGCAGCGAGGACAACCTGAACACCGGGGAGCTGTTTTTT. This sequence encodes CASSEDNLNTGELFF. The chain employs TRBV7-3 and TRBJ2-2; tentative D call: TRBD1 (5 bases). V gave up 5 bases and J gave up 1 base, with 11 bases separating them. The length of the CDR3 is 15 residues. Per germline, CDR1 SGHTA and CDR2 FQGTGA.

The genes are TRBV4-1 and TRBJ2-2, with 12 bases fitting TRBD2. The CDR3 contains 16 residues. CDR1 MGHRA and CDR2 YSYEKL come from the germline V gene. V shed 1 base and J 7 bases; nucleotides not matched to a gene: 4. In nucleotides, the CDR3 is TGCGCCAGCAGCCAAGTACTAGCGGGGGGAGGCGGGGAGCTGTTTTTT. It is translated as CASSQVLAGGGGELFF.

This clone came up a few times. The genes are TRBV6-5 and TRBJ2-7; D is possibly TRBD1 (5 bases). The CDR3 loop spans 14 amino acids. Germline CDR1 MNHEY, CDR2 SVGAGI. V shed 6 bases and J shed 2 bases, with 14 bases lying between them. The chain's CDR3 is CASRKGRDTYEQYF. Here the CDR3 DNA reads TGTGCCAGCAGGAAGGGGCGCGATACCTACGAGCAGTACTTC.

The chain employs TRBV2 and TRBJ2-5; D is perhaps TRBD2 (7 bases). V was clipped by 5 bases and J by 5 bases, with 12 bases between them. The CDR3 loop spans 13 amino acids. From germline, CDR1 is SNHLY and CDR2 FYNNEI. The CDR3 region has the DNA TGTGCCAGCAGTTGGGGGGGCGAGGAGACCCAGTACTTC. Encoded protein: CASSWGGEETQYF.

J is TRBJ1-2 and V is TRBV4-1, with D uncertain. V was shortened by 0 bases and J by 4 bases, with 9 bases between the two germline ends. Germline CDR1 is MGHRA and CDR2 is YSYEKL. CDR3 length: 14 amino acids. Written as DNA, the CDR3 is TGCGCCAGCAGCCAAGATGGGAGTTTCTATGGCTACACCTTC. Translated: CASSQDGSFYGYTF.

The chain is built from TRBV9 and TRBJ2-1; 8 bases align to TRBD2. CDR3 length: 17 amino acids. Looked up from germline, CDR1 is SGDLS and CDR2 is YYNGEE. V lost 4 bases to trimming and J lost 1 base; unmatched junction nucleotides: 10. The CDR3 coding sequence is TGTGCCAGCAGCCCCCCGGGGGGGGGTGAATCCTACAATGAGCAGTTCTTC. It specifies CASSPPGGGESYNEQFF.

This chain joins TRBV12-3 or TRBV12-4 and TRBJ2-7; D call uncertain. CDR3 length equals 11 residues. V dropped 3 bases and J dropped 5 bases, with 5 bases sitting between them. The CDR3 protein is CASSLAHEQYF. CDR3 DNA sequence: TGTGCCAGCAGTTTGGCCCACGAGCAGTACTTC.

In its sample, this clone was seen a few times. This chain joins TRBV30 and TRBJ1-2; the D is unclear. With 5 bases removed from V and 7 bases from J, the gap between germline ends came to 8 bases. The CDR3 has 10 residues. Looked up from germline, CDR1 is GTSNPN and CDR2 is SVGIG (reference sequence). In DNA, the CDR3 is TGTGCCTGGCTCCTCGGTGGCTACACCTTC. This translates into CAWLLGGYTF.

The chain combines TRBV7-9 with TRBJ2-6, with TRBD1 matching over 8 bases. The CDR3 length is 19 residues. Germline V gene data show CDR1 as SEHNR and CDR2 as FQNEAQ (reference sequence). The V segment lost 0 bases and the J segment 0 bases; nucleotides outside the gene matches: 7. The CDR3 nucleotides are TGTGCCAGCAGCTTAGCCAGGGGGCGGGTGGCCTCTGGGGCCAACGTCCTGACTTTC. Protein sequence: CASSLARGRVASGANVLTF.

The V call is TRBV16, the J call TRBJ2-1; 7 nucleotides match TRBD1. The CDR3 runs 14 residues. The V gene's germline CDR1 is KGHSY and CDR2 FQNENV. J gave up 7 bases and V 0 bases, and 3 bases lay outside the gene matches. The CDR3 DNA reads TGTGCCAGCAGCCAATCGTCACAGGGGAATGAGCAGTTCTTC. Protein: CASSQSSQGNEQFF.

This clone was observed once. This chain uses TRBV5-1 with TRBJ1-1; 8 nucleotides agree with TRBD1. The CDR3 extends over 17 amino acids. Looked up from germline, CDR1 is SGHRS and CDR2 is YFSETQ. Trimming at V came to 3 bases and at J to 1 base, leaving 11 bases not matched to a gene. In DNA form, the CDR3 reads TGCGCCAGCAGCTGGGGGGCGCCCGGGACAGGGAACACTGAAGCTTTCTTT. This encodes CASSWGAPGTGNTEAFF.

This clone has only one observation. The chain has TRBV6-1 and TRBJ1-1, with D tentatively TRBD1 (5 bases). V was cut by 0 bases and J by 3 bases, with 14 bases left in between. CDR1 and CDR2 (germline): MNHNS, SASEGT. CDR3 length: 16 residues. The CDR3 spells CASSEALGGSYTEAFF. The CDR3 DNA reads TGTGCCAGCAGTGAAGCGCTCGGGGGGTCGTACACTGAAGCTTTCTTT.